Sequencing of this T cell receptor beta chain was carried out in a study of technical replicates of blood from a few donors. CDR1 and CDR2 from the germline V gene are GTSNPN and SVGIG (reference sequence). Losses at the gene ends were 0 bases for V and 7 bases for J; bases not matched to a gene: 8. This CDR3 is 14 amino acids long. Libraries were prepared by immunoSEQ multiplex PCR; TCRdb keeps only in-frame clonotypes and omits some of them. The sample carries tens of thousands of clones, about 86% recorded once. The J gene is TRBJ2-7, the V gene TRBV30; TRBD2 matches 8 bases. This clonotype was sampled from a human donor in good health. Some clones in this sample may be carry-over from other donors' samples. Material for sequencing was PBMCs. CDR3 bases: TGTGCCTGGAGTGTACGAGCGGGAGTAGGGGAGCAGTACTTC. Translation: CAWSVRAGVGEQYF.